This T cell receptor (beta chain) stems from a study of shared clonotypes between healthy human individuals (dated by TCRdb to 2020 to 2022). For the wider study: The cohort included three men and two women between 18 and 49 years of age. For each donor, three plates each were used for CD4 naive and CD4 memory, two plates were used for CD8 naive, and one plate was used for CD8 memory. The study deeply sequenced blood TCR repertoires of about five healthy adults to estimate repertoire size and the extent of clonotype sharing between individuals. To increase sequencing depth and limit assay-specific biases, TCR repertoire library preparation and sequencing were carried out by different laboratories using diverse techniques. Between about 0.8 and 9 billion PBMCs per donor were obtained by leukapheresis. General conclusions and limits of the study: Rarefaction of sorted-subset datasets indicated incomplete sequencing despite the large sequencing depth. Sharing across a few donors was observed for about 5% of naive CD4, less than 4% of naive CD8, 2% to 2.5% of memory CD4, and about 0.39% of memory CD8 clonotypes. Higher generation probabilities were observed for clonotypes shared by all four sorted-subset donors than for non-shared clonotypes. Estimated clonotype richness was generally larger for naive than for memory subsets. Only blood was sampled, and tissue TCR repertoires likely differ from those in blood. Based on pairwise subsampling, the degree of clonotype sharing among donors was expected to be affected by sequencing depth. The genetic and exposure-history diversity represented was limited by the small number of donors.

Trimming at the junction amounts to 5 bases on V and 0 bases on J, and the germline ends lie 11 bases apart. The cysteine opens and the phenylalanine closes a CDR3 of 16 amino acids. The sequence is cut down to CDR3 DNA, 48 bases in frame from base 1. CDR1 and CDR2 are drawn from the germline V gene: SGHVS, FNYEAQ. Using the deep immunoSEQ assay, TCR CDR3 regions were amplified from genomic DNA by multiplex PCR. For each cell subset, the extracted genomic DNA was distributed evenly across all wells of several immunoSEQ 96-well plates, and each plate served as one replicate. For sorted subsets, 200 to 250 ng of genomic DNA, equivalent to 25,000 to 35,000 T cell genomes, went into each replicate PCR. The purified libraries were quantified using a Qubit 3.0 fluorometer, sized with a Bioanalyzer 2100, and then quantified again using the KAPA Library Quantification kit. A separate single-read 150-cycle Illumina NextSeq 550 flow cell was used to sequence each immunoSEQ 96-well plate. The study's own analysis went as follows. The immunoSEQ output contained only junctional sequences without quality scores, so filtering could not match that applied to full-length reads. To assign V/J genes and CDR3, sequences were annotated against IMGT germline references using PyIR, a Python wrapper for IgBLAST v1.9. Reads with weak V/J assignments (E-value above 1e-6), missing CDR3, stop codons, out-of-frame junctions, or ambiguous translated residues were removed. V3J clonotypes were defined as sequences sharing the same inferred V gene, J gene, and CDR3 amino acid sequence. To compute the percentage overlap between repertoires, the number of shared unique clonotypes was divided by the size of the smaller repertoire. Three approaches were used to assess repertoire richness: RTK rarefaction, the Chao1 estimator, and Recon v2.1 estimates of unobserved clonotypes. OLGA was used to compute generation probabilities for all TCRbeta clonotypes that the gDNA method yielded from a few donors. This is the immuneACCESS table as TCRdb keeps it, with only in-frame sequences that have V and J called. A part of the clones is gone; compared with another copy, unresolved V genes explain less than half, and the rest is unexplained. That table supplies the V and J calls and clone size; D and trimming were determined from the DNA. The sample contains some 1.5 million clones, approximately 97% of them found a single time. Over 1% of the sample is in the top ten clones.

Healthy HIV-negative adults with no recently reported acute infections or vaccinations were included as donors. Only Caucasian adults living in Nashville, Tennessee, USA were represented among the donors. CD4+ T cells were enriched through magnetic negative selection, after which naive cells were positively selected on CD45RA and the remaining negative fraction served as the memory subset. Blood was collected by leukapheresis, and PBMCs were isolated by Ficoll-Histopaque density gradient centrifugation and then cryopreserved in liquid nitrogen vapor phase. Analytical flow cytometry was used to check the purity and quantity of every magnetically sorted T cell population. Genomic DNA was isolated from every sorted fraction and measured by UV absorbance on a Nanodrop 2000c. The sample holds one count of this clone. Its antigen is unknown. No base quality information exists; no much larger clone differs at one position.

Sample: naive CD4+ T cells sorted from blood. The cell subset or site label, read with the paper, signifies: CD45RA+ positively selected. This receptor chain uses TRBV7-6 and TRBJ2-6; perhaps TRBD2 is the D gene, with 5 bases matching. This clonotype originated in a man younger than 45 in good health. The CDR3 amino acid sequence is: CASSLGGRSGANVLTF. In nucleotides, the sequence is TGTGCCAGCAGCCTCGGAGGTCGCTCTGGGGCCAACGTCCTGACTTTC.